This record looks at one TCR beta chain sequence and its context. The CDR3 has 16 amino acids. Germline CDR1 and CDR2: ENHRY and SYGVKD. Alongside a J-beta primer mix, a sample-barcoded 5' primer served in a second PCR lasting about 7 to 12 cycles. Using its own MiXCR run on the 5' RACE reads, TCRdb lists one record per CDR3 protein. The data contain 1.5 million to 2 million distinct CDR3 sequences, approximately 50% of them singletons. This entry comes from a study of blood T cells in healthy people across ages. This sequence joins TRBV10-3 and TRBJ2-5; possibly TRBD2 for D (5 bases). Gene TRBJ2-4 matches the end of the DNA better, so the J call may be wrong. Sample: blood. The origin of this receptor is a woman aged 40 to 50 in good health. The CDR3 here is CAISDPGVPAKNIQYF. The CDR3 bases are TGTGCCATCAGTGACCCCGGGGTTCCAGCCAAAAACATTCAGTACTTC.